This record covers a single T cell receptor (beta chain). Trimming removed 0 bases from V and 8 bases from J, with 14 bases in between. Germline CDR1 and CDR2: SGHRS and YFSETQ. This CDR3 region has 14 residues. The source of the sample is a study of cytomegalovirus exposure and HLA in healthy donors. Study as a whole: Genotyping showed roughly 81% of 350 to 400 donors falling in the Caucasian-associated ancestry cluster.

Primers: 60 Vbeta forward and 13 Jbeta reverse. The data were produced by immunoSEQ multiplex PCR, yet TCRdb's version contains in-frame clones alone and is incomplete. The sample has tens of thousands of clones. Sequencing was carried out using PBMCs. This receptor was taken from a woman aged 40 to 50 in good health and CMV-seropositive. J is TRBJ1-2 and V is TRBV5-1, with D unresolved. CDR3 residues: CASSLAIATEGYTF. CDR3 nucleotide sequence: TGCGCCAGCAGCTTGGCCATTGCGACTGAGGGCTACACCTTC.